Presented here are 18 T cell receptor beta chains from one specimen sequenced in a study of blood T cell repertoires in COVID-19. Profiled with immunoSEQ multiplex PCR; TCRdb holds only in-frame clones, not every one. The sample lists under 150,000 clones; approximately 86% were seen once. Sample: PBMCs or T cells enriched from blood (not recorded which). The source is a woman in her fifties or sixties who had recovered from COVID-19.

This chain connects TRBV4-3 to TRBJ2-3; 10 positions agree with TRBD2. Trimming took 1 base from V and 1 from J; bases not matched to a gene: 8. This CDR3 is 18 amino acids long. Germline-derived CDR1 and CDR2 are LGHNA and YSLEER. The CDR3 nucleotides are TGCGCCAGCAGCCAAGGGATCTCTAGCGGGGGTGGCACAGATACGCAGTATTTT. The encoded protein is CASSQGISSGGGTDTQYF.

The rearrangement uses TRBV5-4 and TRBJ1-1; D is ambiguous. V lost 4 bases and J 1 base, leaving 14 bases between the germline ends. The germline gives CDR1 SGHNT, CDR2 YYREEE (reference sequence). This CDR3 has 15 residues. The CDR3 region is CASSPGGVRNTEAFF. CDR3 nucleotides: TGTGCCAGCAGCCCCGGCGGGGTCAGGAACACTGAAGCTTTCTTT.

This chain uses TRBV7-9 with TRBJ1-2; a weak D match, TRBD1 (6 bases). Germline assignment: CDR1 SEHNR and CDR2 FQNEAQ (reference sequence). V lost 1 base, J lost 7 bases, and 16 bases lay in between. This CDR3 contains 15 residues. CDR3 DNA: TGTGCCAGCAGCTTAGAGGCGGGGGCAGTGGGTGGCTACACCTTC. Translating gives CASSLEAGAVGGYTF.

This clone is a singleton in its sample. The rearrangement joins TRBV18 to TRBJ1-1, with D possibly matching TRBD1 (5 bases). V lost 4 bases and J 1 base, leaving 7 bases between the germline ends. Per germline, CDR1 KGHSH and CDR2 LQKENI. CDR3 length: 13 amino acids. CDR3: CASSQTENTEAFF. DNA for the CDR3: TGTGCCAGCTCACAGACAGAGAACACTGAAGCTTTCTTT. The full variable domain, rest sourced from reference TRBV18 and TRBJ1-1, is NAGVMQNPRHLVRRRGQEARLRCSPMKGHSHVYWYRQLPEEGLKFMVYLQKENIIDESGMPKERFSAEFPKEGPSILRIQQVVRGDSAAYFCASSQTENTEAFFGQGTRLTVV.

V gene TRBV19 combines with J gene TRBJ1-5; D might be TRBD1 (6 bases). CDR1 is LNHDA and CDR2 is SQIVND in the germline V gene (reference sequence). This CDR3 comprises 14 residues. Trimming removed 6 bases from V and 6 bases from J, with 15 bases in between. The CDR3 here is CASRHQGTSQPQHF. DNA for the CDR3: TGTGCCAGTAGACATCAGGGGACGAGTCAGCCCCAGCATTTT.

The gene calls are TRBV19 and TRBJ1-2; 7 nucleotides match TRBD1. Looked up from germline, CDR1 is LNHDA and CDR2 is SQIVND (reference sequence). After removal of 5 bases from V and 8 bases from J, the junction contained 8 bases not matched to a gene. CDR3 length: 13 amino acids. The CDR3 nucleotides read TGTGCCAGTAGTTCAGGGGGGCATGGGGGCTACACCTTC. Translated, it gives CASSSGGHGGYTF.

V and J are TRBV3-1 (or the pseudogene TRBV3-2) and TRBJ1-5; D is unresolved. The CDR3 covers 16 residues. Germline V gene sequence: CDR1 LGHDT, CDR2 YNNKEL (reference sequence). The ends were cut back, 2 bases at V and 4 bases at J, with 15 bases in the middle. The CDR3 loop is CASSQSRPVANQPQHF. The CDR3 nucleotides are TGTGCCAGCAGCCAAAGTAGGCCGGTAGCAAATCAGCCCCAGCATTTT.

The count of this clone is one. The V call is TRBV19, the J call TRBJ1-2; TRBD1 aligns across 11 bases. Germline-derived CDR1 and CDR2 are LNHDA and SQIVND (reference sequence). The V segment lost 9 bases and the J segment 3 bases; nucleotides outside the gene matches: 6. The CDR3 is 14 amino acids. The CDR3 DNA reads TGTGCCAGCACGGGACAGGGGGGTGACTATGGCTACACCTTC. Translation: CASTGQGGDYGYTF.

V usage is TRBV11-1 and J usage is TRBJ2-1; 9 bases fit TRBD2. CDR3 length: 16 residues. Germline lookup yields CDR1 SGHAT and CDR2 FQDESV (reference sequence). V shed 1 base, J shed 4 bases, and the junction held 5 bases outside the gene matches. DNA of the CDR3: TGTGCCAGCAGCTTAGGCGGCGGGGGGGCGTACAATGAGCAGTTCTTC. Its protein is CASSLGGGGAYNEQFF.

This clone came up a few times. The chain has TRBV4-1 and TRBJ1-1, with 10 positions matching TRBD1. The J segment lost 5 bases and the V segment lost 0 bases, leaving 0 bases of the junction unmatched. Germline V gene sequence: CDR1 MGHRA, CDR2 YSYEKL. The CDR3 is made up of 14 amino acids. CDR3 sequence: CASSQEGQGTEAFF. Written as DNA, the CDR3 is TGCGCCAGCAGCCAAGAGGGACAGGGGACTGAAGCTTTCTTT.

The V call is TRBV9, the J call TRBJ1-2; tentative D call: TRBD1 (6 bases). The CDR3 has 13 residues. The germline V gene encodes CDR1 SGDLS and CDR2 YYNGEE. Trimming left V 2 bases short and J 4 bases short, with 9 bases between. The CDR3, as DNA: TGTGCCAGCAGCGTGCAGGGGCCCTATGGCTACACCTTC. This gives the protein CASSVQGPYGYTF.

The chain has TRBV5-4 and TRBJ2-7; 8 nucleotides agree with TRBD2. Trimming cost V 2 bases and J 4 bases; bases outside gene matches: 8. In germline, CDR1 is SGHNT, CDR2 YYREEE (reference sequence). The CDR3 contains 15 residues. Written as DNA, the CDR3 is TGTGCCAGCAGCTTCCTCGGGGGGGCCGATTACGAGCAGTACTTC. Its protein is CASSFLGGADYEQYF.

The CDR3 region is CASSLRTGADTIYF. CDR3 DNA: TGTGCCAGCAGCTTACGGACAGGGGCGGACACCATATATTTT. This chain links TRBV13 with TRBJ1-3; 9 bases map to TRBD1. J was trimmed by 8 bases and V by 2 bases; bases with no gene match: 4. In germline, CDR1 is PRHDT, CDR2 FYEKMQ (reference sequence). CDR3 size: 14 residues.

V is TRBV11-2 and J is TRBJ2-1; 8 nucleotides align to TRBD1. V lost 3 bases to trimming and J lost 1 base; unmatched junction nucleotides: 5. CDR3 length: 16 amino acids. Germline V CDR1 and CDR2: SGHAT, FQNNGV. The CDR3 loop reads CASSFIRDRSYNEQFF. Here the CDR3 DNA reads TGTGCCAGCAGCTTCATCCGGGACAGGTCCTACAATGAGCAGTTCTTC.

The J gene is TRBJ2-1, the V gene TRBV30, with D maybe TRBD2 (6 bases). The CDR3 runs 14 residues. The germline V gene encodes CDR1 GTSNPN and CDR2 SVGIG (reference sequence). V lost 0 bases and J lost 10, with 16 bases in between. This chain's CDR3 is CAWSVNGALAEQFF. The CDR3 DNA reads as TGTGCCTGGAGTGTCAACGGGGCACTAGCCGAGCAGTTCTTC.

The chain joins TRBV4-3 to TRBJ1-6; a possible D gene is TRBD1 (6 bases). The CDR3 loop spans 17 amino acids. Trimming left V 0 bases short and J 6 bases short, with 15 bases between. CDR1 is LGHNA and CDR2 is YSLEER in the germline V gene. The CDR3 bases are TGCGCCAGCAGCCAAGACGAAGACAGGCTGCCTAATTCACCCCTCCACTTT. Its protein is CASSQDEDRLPNSPLHF.

Here the CDR3 DNA reads TGTGCCAGTAGTGTAACAGGGGCTGATGAAAAACTGTTTTTT. This encodes CASSVTGADEKLFF. This chain links TRBV19 with TRBJ1-4, with 7 bases aligning to TRBD1. Trimming took 5 bases from V and 6 from J; bases not matched to a gene: 6. Germline CDR1 is LNHDA and CDR2 is SQIVND (reference sequence). The CDR3 totals 14 residues.

This clone appeared once. This sequence joins TRBV3-1 (or the pseudogene TRBV3-2) and TRBJ2-7, with D possibly TRBD2 on 6 matching bases. From germline, CDR1 is LGHDT and CDR2 YNNKEL (reference sequence). V shed 4 bases and J shed 0 bases, with 22 bases lying between them. The CDR3 totals 18 residues. CDR3 DNA sequence: TGTGCCAGCAGCCCCCATTTGAGTGGGGGGATTTCCTCCTACGAGCAGTACTTC. This codes for CASSPHLSGGISSYEQYF.